This T cell receptor (beta chain) appears in the sequencing data of a study of human T cells and chemical hapten exposure. This clonotype was detected only a few times. In TCRdb, the RACE reads were re-called with MiXCR into one record per CDR3 protein. Among tens of thousands of distinct CDR3 sequences listed, about 7% were seen once. This sample's time point: healthy volunteer bleed at 2 weeks. Total RNA was isolated from whole blood that had not been fractionated. With 10 bases removed from V and 2 bases from J, the gap between germline ends came to 15 bases. The CDR3 loop spans 13 amino acids. Germline CDR1 is WSHSY and CDR2 is SAAADI.

Specimen: whole blood. J is TRBJ2-7 and V is TRBV10-2, with D uncertain. The clonotype comes from a human donor in good health. Some clones in this sample may be carry-over from other donors' samples. CDR3 region: CATNENPPYEQYF. CDR3 DNA: TGCGCCACCAACGAAAACCCTCCCTACGAGCAGTACTTC.